This is a list of T cell receptor beta chains from one sample in a study of cytotoxic CD8 clonotypes in ibrutinib-treated CLL. Profiling relied on immunoSEQ multiplex PCR, and the TCRdb table lists in-frame clones only, not all of them. This table holds some 47,000 clones, about 50% found once. Here the sequenced sample was PBMCs, taken after 24 months of ibrutinib treatment. These receptor sequences come from a human donor with chronic lymphocytic leukemia. Each CDR3 is given with its conserved first and last residue. Each record gives: CDR3 length, V gene, J gene, CDR3 protein.

length: 14; V: TRBV14; J: TRBJ2-1; CDR3: CASSPGIGANEQFF
length: 14; V: TRBV5-1; J: TRBJ1-1; CDR3: CASSLVRGLTEAFF
length: 13; V: TRBV5-4; J: TRBJ1-6; CDR3: CASSPTGDSPLHF
length: 16; V: TRBV5-1; J: TRBJ1-1; CDR3: CASSLSPGQESSGAFF
length: 15; V: TRBV4-2; J: TRBJ2-5; CDR3: CASSPSGVPGETQYF
length: 13; V: TRBV15; J: TRBJ2-3; CDR3: CASRDQNTDTQYF
length: 14; V: TRBV11-2; J: TRBJ2-5; CDR3: CASSELAGGETQYF
length: 16; V: TRBV11-2; J: TRBJ2-5; CDR3: CASSLGVTTGVETQYF
length: 15; V: TRBV5-1; J: TRBJ1-6; CDR3: CASSLGDRDNSPLHF
length: 12; V: TRBV6-1; J: TRBJ2-7; CDR3: CASGTVSYEQYF
length: 15; V: TRBV7-9; J: TRBJ1-1; CDR3: CASSPRDLQNTEAFF
length: 14; V: TRBV11-2; J: TRBJ1-3; CDR3: CASSSRDSGNTIYF
length: 14; V: TRBV2; J: TRBJ2-3; CDR3: CASIEGEYRDTQYF
length: 12; V: TRBV13; J: TRBJ2-3; CDR3: CASSRLGDTQYF
length: 17; V: TRBV11-2; J: TRBJ1-1; CDR3: CASRPLSRDRAPTEAFF
length: 13; V: TRBV10-3; J: TRBJ1-4; CDR3: CAIKAATNEKLFF
length: 14; V: TRBV5-1; J: TRBJ1-2; CDR3: CASSLEQGRYGYTF
length: 13; V: TRBV29-1; J: TRBJ2-5; CDR3: CSDPTRPRETQYF
length: 16; V: TRBV6-1; J: TRBJ2-3; CDR3: CASSGGASEGTDTQYF
length: 13; V: TRBV6-5; J: TRBJ1-6; CDR3: CASSPDRRPPLHF
length: 17; V: TRBV5-1; J: TRBJ1-2; CDR3: CASSSTVPGQGNYGYTF
length: 15; V: TRBV19; J: TRBJ1-6; CDR3: CATRDIGLTNSPLHF
length: 15; V: TRBV5-6; J: TRBJ2-2; CDR3: CASSGFRHSTGELFF
length: 13; V: TRBV5-4; J: TRBJ2-7; CDR3: CASSPRSSYEQYF
length: 13; V: TRBV6-1; J: TRBJ2-1; CDR3: CASRVGLFDEQFF
length: 15; V: TRBV19; J: TRBJ2-1; CDR3: CASSTSFGGVREQFF
length: 15; V: TRBV28; J: TRBJ1-2; CDR3: CASSPQGARGYGYTF
length: 18; V: TRBV6-1; J: TRBJ2-3; CDR3: CASSEPTRLAGVADTQYF
length: 12; V: TRBV19; J: TRBJ1-1; CDR3: CASSSPGTEAFF
length: 17; V: TRBV5-1; J: TRBJ1-1; CDR3: CASSPSPGTGIGTEAFF
length: 13; V: TRBV11-2; J: TRBJ2-1; CDR3: CASSFHPGNEQFF
length: 12; V: TRBV10-2; J: TRBJ1-1; CDR3: CASRAGATEAFF
length: 13; V: TRBV29-1; J: TRBJ2-7; CDR3: CSVVRDRVNEQYF
length: 13; V: TRBV15; J: TRBJ2-7; CDR3: CATSQDREYEQYF
length: 15; V: TRBV7-9; J: TRBJ2-2; CDR3: CASSHTSGGTGELFF
length: 12; V: TRBV29-1; J: TRBJ2-3; CDR3: CSVGQGGDTQYF
length: 14; V: TRBV15; J: TRBJ1-2; CDR3: CATSRAGIGWGYTF
length: 14; V: TRBV19; J: TRBJ1-2; CDR3: CASTFWGDNYGYTF
length: 13; V: TRBV6-1; J: TRBJ1-2; CDR3: CASRGPRAEGYTF
length: 15; V: TRBV5-1; J: TRBJ2-5; CDR3: CASSPTDRGQETQYF
length: 12; V: TRBV7-2; J: TRBJ1-5; CDR3: CASSLYNQPQHF
length: 16; V: TRBV9; J: TRBJ1-1; CDR3: CASSVGQVASVGEAFF
length: 13; V: TRBV2; J: TRBJ1-2; CDR3: CAGRQGLWYGYTF
length: 16; V: TRBV2; J: TRBJ1-5; CDR3: CASSPWAGVENQPQHF
length: 16; V: TRBV19; J: TRBJ2-3; CDR3: CASTDNPGTGTDTQYF
length: 15; V: TRBV5-1; J: TRBJ1-4; CDR3: CASSLVGTGNEKLFF
length: 15; V: TRBV4-2; J: TRBJ2-5; CDR3: CASSQDHRREETQYF
length: 12; V: TRBV5-1; J: TRBJ2-7; CDR3: CASRGQGYEQYF